This entry describes one T cell receptor beta chain. Its antigen is as yet unknown. These data are taken from a study of cytomegalovirus exposure and HLA in healthy donors. As for the study in general: There were about 85 million unique TCRs (from HLA-typed donors) in an early data release. Whole-study results and caveats: The classifier reportedly diagnosed cytomegalovirus status with high specificity and sensitivity. Previous analysis showed most TCR beta V segments were productive about 90% or about 30% of the time.

The PCR was carried out with 60 Vbeta primers and 13 Jbeta primers. Under the authors' procedure: Counted up in a later analysis, unique TCR beta chains came to 65 million to 80 million, with about 9.9 million shared. Some clones are missing from TCRdb's copy, which holds only in-frame ones; the method was immunoSEQ multiplex PCR. The V and J calls and clone size were taken over from that table, and D and trimming were inferred from the DNA. The sample has 100,000 to 150,000 clones; about two thirds are singletons. The CDR3 runs 15 residues. V was pared by 3 bases and J by 1 base, with 4 bases of the junction left unmatched. Germline CDR1 and CDR2: SGDLS and YYNGEE.

Source material: PBMCs. The chain carries TRBV9 and TRBJ2-3; 8 bases are shared with TRBD2. The origin of this receptor is a man in his sixties in good health and CMV-seropositive. CDR3 DNA: TGTGCCAGCAGCGGATCGGGGGGGGGCACAGATACGCAGTATTTT. Translation: CASSGSGGGTDTQYF.